This entry lists 32 T cell receptor beta chains sequenced from one sample in a study of cytomegalovirus exposure and HLA in healthy donors. The PCR made use of 60 Vbeta and 13 Jbeta primers. This table comes from immunoSEQ multiplex PCR, and its TCRdb copy is limited to in-frame clones, with some not included. The sample holds 90,000 to 150,000 clones, about 8.6% seen once. The source material was PBMCs. These receptors were taken from a middle-aged woman in good health and CMV-seropositive.

In its sample, this clone was seen a few times. This sequence joins TRBV5-1 and TRBJ1-2, with 12 nucleotides matching TRBD1. J lost 8 bases, V lost 4 bases, and 3 bases had no gene match. Germline V gene data show CDR1 as SGHRS and CDR2 as YFSETQ. The CDR3 loop spans 13 amino acids. The CDR3: CASSPGTGGGYTF. CDR3 coding DNA: TGCGCCAGCAGCCCCGGGACAGGGGGCGGCTACACCTTC.

CDR3 residues: CASSLGVGTAYTEAFF. In DNA, the CDR3 is TGTGCCAGCAGCTTAGGGGTCGGGACAGCTTACACTGAAGCTTTCTTT. The rearrangement links TRBV11-2 to TRBJ1-1; 7 bases match TRBD1. The V gene end was trimmed by 1 base and the J gene end by 3 bases; junction bases not matched to a gene: 8. This CDR3 spans 16 amino acids. Germline assignment: CDR1 SGHAT and CDR2 FQNNGV.

In its sample, this clone was seen a few times. This rearrangement joins TRBV5-4 to TRBJ2-1; D possibly corresponds to TRBD2 (8 bases). The CDR3 contains 17 residues. The germline V gene has CDR1 SGHNT and CDR2 YYREEE (reference sequence). Trimming stripped 0 bases from V and 1 base from J, with 14 bases between. The CDR3 DNA is TGTGCCAGCAGCTTGGCCGGGGGGGGACAGTCCTACAATGAGCAGTTCTTC. Translated, it gives CASSLAGGGQSYNEQFF.

This clone came up a few times. The genes are TRBV27 and TRBJ1-4, with no clear D. Germline V gene sequence: CDR1 MNHEY, CDR2 SMNVEV (reference sequence). The CDR3 runs 14 residues. The V gene lost 10 bases and the J gene lost 5 bases, with 17 bases spanning the gap. The CDR3 region has the DNA TGTGCCACCCCCGGAGGCTCGGGGAATGAAAAACTGTTTTTT. Translated: CATPGGSGNEKLFF.

Only a few counts were recorded for this clone. Written as DNA, the CDR3 is TGTGCCACCCTAAAGGGGACTAGCGGGGGGGAAGAGACCCAGTACTTC. Translated, it gives CATLKGTSGGEETQYF. This rearrangement joins TRBV10-3 to TRBJ2-5; TRBD2 matches at 16 bases. The trim removed 10 bases at V and 3 bases at J, leaving 8 bases unmatched. This CDR3 comprises 16 residues. The germline V gene has CDR1 ENHRY and CDR2 SYGVKD.

This rearrangement joins TRBV10-2 to TRBJ1-5; possibly TRBD1 for D (6 bases). V shed 7 bases and J shed 0 bases, with 16 bases lying between them. The germline V gene has CDR1 WSHSY and CDR2 SAAADI. The CDR3 runs to 16 residues. In nucleotides, the CDR3 is TGCGCCAGCACATCAACAGGGAGATATAGCAATCAGCCCCAGCATTTT. Translated: CASTSTGRYSNQPQHF.

The rearrangement joins TRBV5-1 to TRBJ1-1; TRBD1 might be the D (6 bases). Germline V lookup: CDR1 SGHRS, CDR2 YFSETQ. V was trimmed by 3 bases and J by 0 bases, leaving 12 bases between them. The CDR3 spans 15 residues. CDR3 coding DNA: TGCGCCAGCAGCTACAGGGACGCCATGAACACTGAAGCTTTCTTT. It specifies CASSYRDAMNTEAFF.

This chain connects TRBV7-6 to TRBJ1-1; 9 nucleotides match TRBD1. The CDR3 is 16 amino acids. The germline gives CDR1 SGHVS, CDR2 FNYEAQ. V lost 5 bases, J lost 0 bases, and 7 bases stayed unmatched. The CDR3 is CASSPGTGSMNTEAFF. CDR3 DNA sequence: TGTGCCAGCAGCCCGGGGACAGGGAGCATGAACACTGAAGCTTTCTTT.

The V gene is TRBV6-1, the J gene TRBJ1-5; D might be TRBD1 (5 bases). Trimming took off 3 bases at V and 3 bases at J, with 9 bases between the two ends. The CDR3 spans 14 residues. From germline, CDR1 is MNHNS and CDR2 SASEGT. The CDR3 region is CASSDRGFNQPQHF. The CDR3, as DNA: TGTGCCAGCAGTGATAGGGGCTTCAATCAGCCCCAGCATTTT.

A remark on this clone: The germline gene is not matched at one end of the junction; a read error may be the cause. J is TRBJ1-4 and V is TRBV30, with D possibly matching TRBD1 (5 bases). The V gene's germline CDR1 is GTSNPN and CDR2 SVGIG (reference sequence). This CDR3 is 14 amino acids long. CDR3 nucleotides: TGTGTCTGGAGTGCTTCAGGGTTAGGTGAAAAACTGTTTTTT. Protein sequence: CVWSASGLGEKLFF.

This clone turned up a few times. The chain links TRBV6-1 to TRBJ2-5; D is possibly TRBD2 (5 bases). The germline V gene encodes CDR1 MNHNS and CDR2 SASEGT. Trimming took off 6 bases at V and 2 bases at J, with 10 bases between the two ends. The CDR3 loop spans 13 amino acids. The CDR3 sequence: CASSGVSQETQYF. CDR3 in DNA: TGTGCCAGCAGCGGGGTTTCTCAAGAGACCCAGTACTTC.

The chain combines TRBV2 with TRBJ2-5, with D maybe TRBD1 (6 bases). The germline V gene encodes CDR1 SNHLY and CDR2 FYNNEI. The CDR3 spans 16 residues. The V end was cut by 6 bases, the J end by 5 bases, with 22 bases between. CDR3 DNA sequence: TGTGCCAGCAGACAGGGCGCGCAGGGGCCTTGGGAGACCCAGTACTTC. This encodes CASRQGAQGPWETQYF.

In its sample, this clone was seen a few times. This chain connects TRBV4-1 to TRBJ2-7, with 11 bases lining up with TRBD1. The CDR3 consists of 16 residues. The germline V gene encodes CDR1 MGHRA and CDR2 YSYEKL. Trimming removed 0 bases from V and 4 bases from J; junction bases left unmatched: 5. The CDR3 region has the DNA TGCGCCAGCAGCCAAGATAGGGACAGGGGGAATTACGAGCAGTACTTC. Translation gives CASSQDRDRGNYEQYF.

This chain joins TRBV19 and TRBJ1-3; the match to TRBD1 covers 10 bases. Germline CDR1 is LNHDA and CDR2 is SQIVND (reference sequence). CDR3 size: 15 residues. V lost 6 bases, J lost 4 bases, and 6 bases stayed unmatched. The CDR3 sequence: CASRIPGQGGNTIYF. CDR3 sequence (DNA): TGTGCCAGTAGAATACCGGGACAGGGGGGAAACACCATATATTTT.

This clone was seen only a few times. The rearrangement uses TRBV6-5 and TRBJ2-3; TRBD2 agrees at 10 bases. The CDR3 runs 15 residues. Trimming took 6 bases from V and 2 from J; bases not matched to a gene: 5. In germline, CDR1 is MNHEY, CDR2 SVGAGI. The chain's CDR3 is CASSPAGGLTDTQYF. CDR3 in DNA: TGTGCCAGCAGCCCAGCGGGGGGGCTCACAGATACGCAGTATTTT.

V is TRBV11-3 and J is TRBJ1-1; the D gene is possibly TRBD1 (6 bases). CDR1 is SGHNT, CDR2 YENEEA, per germline. Trimming removed 5 bases at V and 6 bases at J, with 16 bases between. This CDR3 is built from 14 residues. CDR3 protein: CASSMQGPRAEAFF. For the CDR3, the DNA is TGTGCCAGCAGCATGCAGGGGCCGCGGGCTGAAGCTTTCTTT.

This clone was counted many times. V is TRBV27 and J is TRBJ2-1; a weak D match, TRBD1 (5 bases). Trimming left V 2 bases short and J 0 bases short, with 8 bases between. Germline V gene lookup returns CDR1 MNHEY and CDR2 SMNVEV (reference sequence). The CDR3 is made up of 15 amino acids. DNA for the CDR3: TGTGCCAGCAGTTTAAAAGGGGACTCCTACAATGAGCAGTTCTTC. Protein product: CASSLKGDSYNEQFF.

This sequence joins TRBV29-1 and TRBJ2-3; 8 nucleotides match TRBD1. Germline V gene lookup returns CDR1 SQVTM and CDR2 ANQGSEA. The CDR3 has 15 amino acids. V trimming: 1 base; J trimming: 2 bases; junction bases outside the gene matches: 5. The DNA for the CDR3 is TGCAGCGTTGAAGTTTGGGACAGGCTCACAGATACGCAGTATTTT. Encoded protein: CSVEVWDRLTDTQYF.

The V and J genes are TRBV25-1 and TRBJ2-7; TRBD1 matches at 8 bases. The CDR3 consists of 15 residues. CDR1 and CDR2 (germline): MGHDK, SYGVNS. V trimming: 5 bases; J trimming: 4 bases; junction bases outside the gene matches: 10. CDR3 sequence: CASSPMDRALYEQYF. CDR3 bases: TGTGCCAGCAGTCCGATGGACAGGGCCTTATACGAGCAGTACTTC.

This clone has just a few counts. The CDR3 region is CASSRTGNSYEQYF. In nucleotides, the CDR3 is TGCGCCAGCAGTAGAACAGGGAACTCCTACGAGCAGTACTTC. The J gene is TRBJ2-7, the V gene TRBV5-1; a weak D match, TRBD1 (6 bases). Germline loops: CDR1 SGHRS, CDR2 YFSETQ. The CDR3 runs 14 residues. The V and J ends lost 5 bases and 0 bases respectively, with 12 bases between them. Full variable domain (outside the CDR3, taken from reference TRBV5-1 and TRBJ2-7): KAGVTQTPRYLIKTRGQQVTLSCSPISGHRSVSWYQQTPGQGLQFLFEYFSETQRNKGNFPGRFSGRQFSNSRSEMNVSTLELGDSALYLCASSRTGNSYEQYFGPGTRLTVT.

This clone was seen more than once but under ten times. The chain uses TRBV5-8 and TRBJ1-5; D is ambiguous. V lost 1 base to trimming and J lost 3 bases, with 8 bases between them. Germline V lookup: CDR1 SGHTS, CDR2 YDEGEE. The CDR3 is made up of 14 amino acids. The CDR3 reads CASSLTPPNQPQHF. Written as DNA, the CDR3 is TGTGCCAGCAGCTTGACACCCCCCAATCAGCCCCAGCATTTT.

This clone came up a few times. The V gene is TRBV18, the J gene TRBJ2-2, with a possible D match to TRBD1 (6 bases). Germline V CDR1 and CDR2: KGHSH, LQKENI. Trimming removed 3 bases at V and 2 bases at J, with 13 bases between. This CDR3 has 16 residues. The CDR3 DNA is TGTGCCAGCTCACCGCGGACAGCATTCAACACCGGGGAGCTGTTTTTT. It yields the protein CASSPRTAFNTGELFF.

The chain uses TRBV6-1 and TRBJ1-1, with a weak D call TRBD1 (5 bases). The ends were cut back, 4 bases at V and 2 bases at J, with 14 bases in the middle. The CDR3 runs 15 residues. Germline CDR1 MNHNS, CDR2 SASEGT. The CDR3 DNA sequence: TGTGCCAGCAGTGTTGGGGGGGGAGACAACACTGAAGCTTTCTTT. Its protein is CASSVGGGDNTEAFF.

V usage is TRBV30 and J usage is TRBJ1-3, with 10 bases lining up with TRBD1. In germline, CDR1 is GTSNPN, CDR2 SVGIG (reference sequence). The CDR3 extends over 14 amino acids. V trimming: 8 bases; J trimming: 6 bases; junction bases outside the gene matches: 10. CDR3 amino acids: CARSSGTGANTIYF. Here the CDR3 DNA reads TGTGCCAGGTCTAGCGGGACAGGGGCAAACACCATATATTTT.

The chain recombines TRBV25-1 with TRBJ1-2; D might be TRBD1 (5 bases). The CDR3 covers 14 residues. Germline CDR1 MGHDK, CDR2 SYGVNS. V was cut by 4 bases and J by 3 bases, with 12 bases left in between. For the CDR3, the DNA is TGTGCCAGCAGTGGGGGGGGACTTGACTATGGCTACACCTTC. It encodes CASSGGGLDYGYTF.

This clone was observed at least ten times. The chain employs TRBV19 and TRBJ1-2; D is perhaps TRBD1 (6 bases). Trimming cost V 1 base and J 8 bases, with 11 bases left between them. The CDR3 covers 13 residues. CDR1 is LNHDA and CDR2 is SQIVND in the germline V gene (reference sequence). CDR3: CASSIAWGQGYTF. CDR3 sequence (DNA): TGTGCCAGTAGTATAGCCTGGGGGCAGGGCTACACCTTC.

This chain connects TRBV5-1 to TRBJ1-2; maybe TRBD1 (5 bases). The germline gives CDR1 SGHRS, CDR2 YFSETQ. The V and J ends lost 2 bases and 7 bases respectively, with 15 bases between them. CDR3 length equals 14 residues. Here the CDR3 DNA reads TGCGCCAGCAGCTTTTCGGCCCAGGGAGGTGGCTACACCTTC. Translating gives CASSFSAQGGGYTF.

This clone turned up a few times. The gene calls are TRBV19 and TRBJ1-4, with D uncertain. Trimming shortened V by 5 bases and J by 2 bases, and 9 bases separated the two germline ends. This CDR3 region has 14 residues. Germline V gene lookup returns CDR1 LNHDA and CDR2 SQIVND (reference sequence). The CDR3 is CASSPRTTNEKLFF. The CDR3 DNA reads as TGTGCCAGTAGTCCCCGGACTACTAATGAAAAACTGTTTTTT.

This chain connects TRBV4-1 to TRBJ1-1; weak D call: TRBD1 (6 bases). V dropped 1 base and J dropped 4 bases, with 10 bases sitting between them. Per germline, CDR1 MGHRA and CDR2 YSYEKL. This CDR3 spans 14 amino acids. The CDR3 DNA reads as TGCGCCAGCAGCCAAGTAGGGGGTAGCACTGAAGCTTTCTTT. Its translation: CASSQVGGSTEAFF.

The rearrangement links TRBV5-4 to TRBJ2-2; 9 nucleotides line up with TRBD1. The CDR3 covers 15 residues. The germline V gene has CDR1 SGHNT and CDR2 YYREEE (reference sequence). Unmatched junction bases numbered 6, after V lost 4 bases and J lost 5 bases. As DNA, the CDR3 is TGTGCCAGCAGCCCTGGGACAGGGAAAACCGGGGAGCTGTTTTTT. Protein product: CASSPGTGKTGELFF.

The V call is TRBV14, the J call TRBJ2-7; D uncertain. Trimming took 0 bases from V and 7 from J, leaving 10 bases between them. CDR3 size: 13 residues. Germline V gene sequence: CDR1 SGHDN, CDR2 FVKESK. The CDR3 sequence is CASSQEMAGEQYF. The CDR3 bases are TGTGCCAGCAGCCAAGAAATGGCCGGGGAGCAGTACTTC.

The chain uses TRBV7-2 and TRBJ1-6, with D perhaps TRBD1 (6 bases). Germline V gives CDR1 SGHTA, CDR2 FQGNSA. The V and J ends lost 1 base and 8 bases respectively, with 21 bases between them. This CDR3 has 18 residues. The CDR3 loop reads CASSLGTAIGIFYSPLHF. CDR3 DNA sequence: TGTGCCAGCAGCTTAGGGACAGCAATTGGAATTTTTTATTCACCCCTCCACTTT. The entire variable domain, with the rest obtained from reference TRBV7-2 and TRBJ1-6, is as follows: GAGVSQSPSNKVTEKGKDVELRCDPISGHTALYWYRQSLGQGLEFLIYFQGNSAPDKSGLPSDRFSAERTGGSVSTLTIQRTQQEDSAVYLCASSLGTAIGIFYSPLHFGNGTRLTVT.